This entry is about one T cell receptor (beta chain). Antigen unknown. This specimen comes from a study of T cells after yellow fever vaccination. General study findings and limits: Reappearance after the booster was observed for most primary-vaccination clones (roughly 97% CD4, just over 85% CD8).

The authors made TCR cDNA by 5'RACE template switching, adding a universal primer site and UMIs. TCRdb analysed the 5' RACE reads with MiXCR anew, one entry per CDR3 protein. The table includes about 210,000 distinct CDR3 sequences, under 3.5% detected once. The sequencing here drew on CD4+ T cells sorted from PBMCs, taken 10 days after the yellow fever booster vaccination. The source of this sequence is a man aged 18-30 years who received the YFV17D yellow fever vaccine.

The CDR3 spells CASRGIRRGTDTQYF. Written as DNA, the CDR3 is TGTGCCAGCAGGGGAATTAGGAGGGGCACAGATACGCAGTATTTT. V and J are TRBV11-2 and TRBJ2-3; a weak D match, TRBD2 (6 bases). Germline V gene data show CDR1 as SGHAT and CDR2 as FQNNGV. The CDR3 runs 15 residues. The V and J ends lost 6 bases and 1 base respectively, with 14 bases between them.